This T cell receptor beta chain was captured by sequencing in a study of cytomegalovirus exposure and HLA in healthy donors. Broader study findings: Among TCR beta chains, those listed as cytomegalovirus-associated numbered about 160. Across all donors, roughly uniform sequencing depth was an assumption of the presence/absence analyses. A classifier reportedly called cytomegalovirus status with high sensitivity and specificity.

This clone showed up just a few times. Antigen: not known. Germline V gives CDR1 SGHVS, CDR2 FNYEAQ. The CDR3 has 16 amino acids. Trimming took 0 bases from V and 1 from J, leaving 10 bases between them. PCR primers comprised 60 Vbeta and 13 Jbeta primers. Measured with immunoSEQ multiplex PCR; TCRdb has only the in-frame clones, and not every one. The sample holds approximately 130,000 clones, roughly 89% seen once. The receptor comes from a woman under 40 in good health and CMV-seronegative. What was sequenced was PBMCs. This chain connects TRBV7-6 to TRBJ1-3, with D perhaps TRBD1 (5 bases). CDR3 nucleotides: TGTGCCAGCAGCTTAGCAGCAGGGTTATCTGGAAACACCATATATTTT. This gives the protein CASSLAAGLSGNTIYF.